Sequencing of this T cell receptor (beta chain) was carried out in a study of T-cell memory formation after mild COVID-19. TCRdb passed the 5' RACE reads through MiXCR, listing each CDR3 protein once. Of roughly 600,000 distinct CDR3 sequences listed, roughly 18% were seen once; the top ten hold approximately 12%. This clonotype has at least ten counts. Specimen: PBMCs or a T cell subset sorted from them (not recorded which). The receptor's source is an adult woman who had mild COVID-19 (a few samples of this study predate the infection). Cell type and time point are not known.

CDR3 DNA sequence: TGTGCCAGCAGCGCTAACCAGGGTAGCGAGCAGTACTTC. It specifies CASSANQGSEQYF. The chain is built from TRBV5-6 and TRBJ2-7; tentative D call: TRBD1 (5 bases). The length of the CDR3 is 13 residues. Between the trimmed V and J ends, which lost 4 bases and 6 bases, there was a span of 14 bases. Germline CDR1 is SGHDT and CDR2 is YYEEEE.